This passage covers 18 T cell receptor beta chains from one sample sequenced in a study of T cell responses to AZD1222 COVID-19 vaccine. Libraries were prepared by immunoSEQ multiplex PCR; TCRdb keeps only in-frame clonotypes and omits some of them. The repertoire includes approximately 27,000 clones, about 89% of them detected once, and around 1.2% sits in the top ten. This specimen consisted of peripheral blood, obtained on day 0 of AZD1222 vaccination. The receptor set was obtained from an adult in good health.

The chain carries TRBV24-1 and TRBJ2-2; 13 positions match TRBD2. Germline CDR1 is KGHDR and CDR2 is SFDVKD. The CDR3 loop spans 16 amino acids. V dropped 3 bases and J dropped 7; count of bases not matched to a gene: 4. DNA of the CDR3: TGTGCCACCAGTGATCCCGGACTAGCGGGGGACGGGGAGCTGTTTTTT. Its translation: CATSDPGLAGDGELFF.

The V and J genes are TRBV3-1 (or the pseudogene TRBV3-2) and TRBJ2-2; D is ambiguous. The germline V and J ends were trimmed by 6 bases and 4 bases, with 6 bases remaining between them. This CDR3 spans 12 amino acids. Germline V gene data show CDR1 as LGHDT and CDR2 as YNNKEL (reference sequence). The DNA of the CDR3 is TGTGCCAGCAGTCTTAGCACCGGGGAGCTGTTTTTT. It translates to CASSLSTGELFF.

The rearrangement joins TRBV15 to TRBJ1-5; unclear D gene. The germline V gene has CDR1 LNHNV and CDR2 YYDKDF (reference sequence). The CDR3 runs to 16 residues. Trimming removed 0 bases at V and 0 bases at J, with 9 bases between. The DNA of the CDR3 is TGTGCCACCAGCAGAGATCGGATGAATAGCAATCAGCCCCAGCATTTT. Protein product: CATSRDRMNSNQPQHF.

This chain joins TRBV5-1 and TRBJ2-5; 9 bases fit TRBD1. Unmatched junction bases numbered 8, after V lost 3 bases and J lost 5 bases. Germline CDR1 and CDR2: SGHRS and YFSETQ. CDR3 length: 15 amino acids. The CDR3 protein is CASSSLQGARETQYF. CDR3 coding DNA: TGCGCCAGCAGCTCTCTACAGGGGGCTCGGGAGACCCAGTACTTC.

The rearrangement links TRBV11-2 to TRBJ2-3, with D unclear. Germline CDR1 SGHAT, CDR2 FQNNGV. V dropped 5 bases and J dropped 0 bases, with 6 bases sitting between them. The CDR3 contains 13 residues. The CDR3: CASSGFSTDTQYF. The CDR3 nucleotides read TGTGCCAGCAGCGGGTTTAGCACAGATACGCAGTATTTT.

This chain uses TRBV19 with TRBJ2-7; a weak D match, TRBD2 (6 bases). Trimming cost V 1 base and J 0 bases, with 10 bases left between them. There are 15 residues in the CDR3. Germline loops: CDR1 LNHDA, CDR2 SQIVND (reference sequence). The CDR3 sequence: CASSIVNGGSYEQYF. For the CDR3, the DNA is TGTGCCAGTAGTATAGTCAACGGGGGCTCCTACGAGCAGTACTTC.

This chain links TRBV7-9 with TRBJ1-2; the D gene is possibly TRBD1 (5 bases). CDR1 and CDR2 (germline): SEHNR, FQNEAQ (reference sequence). Trimming took off 5 bases at V and 3 bases at J, with 13 bases between the two ends. CDR3 length: 14 amino acids. CDR3 nucleotides: TGTGCCAGCAGCCATCTTACAGGATACTATGGCTACACCTTC. It translates to CASSHLTGYYGYTF.

J is TRBJ1-2 and V is TRBV12-3 or TRBV12-4, with D hard to call. V shed 0 bases and J shed 8 bases, with 10 bases lying between them. This CDR3 is 13 amino acids long. CDR3 residues: CASSLASGGGYTF. Here the CDR3 DNA reads TGTGCCAGCAGTTTAGCGTCGGGCGGCGGCTACACCTTC.

The CDR3 region is CASSLSTGNEKLFF. The CDR3 region has the DNA TGTGCCAGCAGCTTGTCTACAGGGAATGAAAAACTGTTTTTT. The chain has TRBV5-4 and TRBJ1-4; D might be TRBD1 (6 bases). This CDR3 spans 14 amino acids. Germline V gene lookup returns CDR1 SGHNT and CDR2 YYREEE (reference sequence). Trimming stripped 1 base from V and 5 bases from J, with 9 bases between.

V gene TRBV6-5 combines with J gene TRBJ1-2, with unresolved D. Looked up from germline, CDR1 is MNHEY and CDR2 is SVGAGI. The CDR3 loop spans 14 amino acids. With 6 bases removed from V and 7 bases from J, the gap between germline ends came to 18 bases. In nucleotides, the CDR3 is TGTGCCAGCAGACGGAAACAGCACCTCTCTGGCTACACCTTC. This codes for CASRRKQHLSGYTF.

This clone appeared a single time. This chain links TRBV4-3 with TRBJ2-7; D is ambiguous. The CDR3 has 15 amino acids. The germline V gene has CDR1 LGHNA and CDR2 YSLEER. The V and J ends lost 0 bases and 2 bases respectively, with 11 bases between them. The CDR3, as DNA: TGCGCCAGCAGCCAAGAGGGTTCAGTGGCCTACGAGCAGTACTTC. Protein: CASSQEGSVAYEQYF.

This clone occurred once. V gene TRBV6-5 combines with J gene TRBJ2-7, with TRBD1 matching 8 bases. The germline CDR1 and CDR2 sequences are MNHEY and SVGAGI. Trimming removed 4 bases from V and 4 bases from J; junction bases left unmatched: 6. The CDR3 contains 14 residues. The CDR3 loop is CASSWRTGYYEQYF. The CDR3 nucleotides read TGTGCCAGCAGTTGGAGGACAGGGTATTACGAGCAGTACTTC.

V usage is TRBV20-1 and J usage is TRBJ1-1, with TRBD1 matching 7 bases. The CDR3 is 11 amino acids. After removal of 5 bases from V and 5 bases from J, the junction contained 2 bases not matched to a gene. CDR1 DFQATT and CDR2 SNEGSKA come from the germline V gene (reference sequence). The CDR3 protein is CSAQGGTEAFF. In DNA, the CDR3 is TGCAGTGCTCAGGGGGGAACTGAAGCTTTCTTT.

The chain carries TRBV4-1 and TRBJ2-5; D perhaps matches TRBD2 (6 bases). Trimming removed 3 bases from V and 4 bases from J, with 12 bases in between. The CDR3 is 14 amino acids. Germline assignment: CDR1 MGHRA and CDR2 YSYEKL. Here the CDR3 DNA reads TGCGCCAGCAGCCATCCCTGGCGGGGAGAGACCCAGTACTTC. Its translation is CASSHPWRGETQYF.

The rearrangement joins TRBV23-1 to TRBJ2-4, with unresolved D. TRBV23-1 is an open reading frame, and its role is uncertain. This CDR3 has 10 residues. V gave up 4 bases and J gave up 15 bases, with 10 bases separating them. The CDR3 here is CASSLRAAYF. The CDR3 nucleotides are TGCGCCAGCAGTCTCCGGGCCGCGTACTTC.

The V call is TRBV7-2, the J call TRBJ2-7; possibly TRBD2 for D (5 bases). V lost 2 bases and J 2 bases, leaving 10 bases between the germline ends. The germline V gene encodes CDR1 SGHTA and CDR2 FQGNSA. CDR3 size: 14 residues. The CDR3 DNA reads TGTGCCAGCAGCTTACGAGGGCTTACCTACGAGCAGTACTTC. Its protein is CASSLRGLTYEQYF.

In this sample, this clone turned up a few times. V is TRBV28 and J is TRBJ1-4; D remains ambiguous. V lost 7 bases and J 7 bases, leaving 10 bases between the germline ends. Germline values: CDR1 MDHEN, CDR2 SYDVKM. This CDR3 comprises 12 residues. CDR3 DNA: TGTGCCAGCACCGACATGTTTGAAAAACTGTTTTTT. This encodes CASTDMFEKLFF.

The chain combines TRBV9 with TRBJ2-1; tentatively, D is TRBD2 (5 bases). The CDR3 spans 16 residues. Germline V gene sequence: CDR1 SGDLS, CDR2 YYNGEE. The V end was cut by 0 bases, the J end by 4 bases, with 14 bases between. CDR3 sequence: CASSVVPAAGYNEQFF. CDR3 nucleotides: TGTGCCAGCAGCGTAGTCCCAGCGGCCGGATACAATGAGCAGTTCTTC.